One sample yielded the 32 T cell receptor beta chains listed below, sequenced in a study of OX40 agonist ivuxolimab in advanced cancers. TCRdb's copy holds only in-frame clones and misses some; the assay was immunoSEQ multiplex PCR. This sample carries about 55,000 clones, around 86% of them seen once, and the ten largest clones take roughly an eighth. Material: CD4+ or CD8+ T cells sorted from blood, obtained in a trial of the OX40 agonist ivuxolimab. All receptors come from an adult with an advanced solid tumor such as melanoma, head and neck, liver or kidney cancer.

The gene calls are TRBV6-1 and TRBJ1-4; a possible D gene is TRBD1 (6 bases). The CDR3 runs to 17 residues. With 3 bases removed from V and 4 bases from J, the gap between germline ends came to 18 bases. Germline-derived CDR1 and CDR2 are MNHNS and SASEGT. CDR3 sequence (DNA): TGTGCCAGCAGTGATGTTGGGCGAAGAGGGGGTAATGAAAAACTGTTTTTT. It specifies CASSDVGRRGGNEKLFF.

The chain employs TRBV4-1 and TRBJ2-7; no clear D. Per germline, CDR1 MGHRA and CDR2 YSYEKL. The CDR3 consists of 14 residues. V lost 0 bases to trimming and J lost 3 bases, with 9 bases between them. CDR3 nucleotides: TGCGCCAGCAGCCAAGACGGGTGGGACTACGAGCAGTACTTC. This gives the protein CASSQDGWDYEQYF.

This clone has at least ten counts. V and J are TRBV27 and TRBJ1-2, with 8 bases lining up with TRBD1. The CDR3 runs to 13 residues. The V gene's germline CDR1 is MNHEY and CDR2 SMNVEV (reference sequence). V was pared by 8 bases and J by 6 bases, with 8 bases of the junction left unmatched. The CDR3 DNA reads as TGTGCCAGCCGGGACAGGCAACTCAATGGCTACACCTTC. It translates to CASRDRQLNGYTF.

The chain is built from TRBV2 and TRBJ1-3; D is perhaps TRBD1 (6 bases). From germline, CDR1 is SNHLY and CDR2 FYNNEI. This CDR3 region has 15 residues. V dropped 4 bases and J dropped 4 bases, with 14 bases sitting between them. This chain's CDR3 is CASSGRRGSGNTIYF. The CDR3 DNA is TGTGCCAGCAGTGGGCGAAGGGGGTCAGGAAACACCATATATTTT. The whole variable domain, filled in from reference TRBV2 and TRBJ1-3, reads EPEVTQTPSHQVTQMGQEVILRCVPISNHLYFYWYRQILGQKVEFLVSFYNNEISEKSEIFDDQFSVERPDGSNFTLKIRSTKLEDSAMYFCASSGRRGSGNTIYFGEGSWLTVV.

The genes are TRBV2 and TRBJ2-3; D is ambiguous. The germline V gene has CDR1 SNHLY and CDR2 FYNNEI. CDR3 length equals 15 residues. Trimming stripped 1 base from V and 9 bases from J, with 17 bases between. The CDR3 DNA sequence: TGTGCCAGCAGTGAAGGTGAACAAAGAAGAGAAACGCAGTATTTT. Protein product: CASSEGEQRRETQYF.

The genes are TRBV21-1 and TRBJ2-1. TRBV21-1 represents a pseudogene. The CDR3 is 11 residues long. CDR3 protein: CASTRDQREFF. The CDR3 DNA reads TGTGCCAGCACCCGGGACCAACGAGAGTTCTTC.

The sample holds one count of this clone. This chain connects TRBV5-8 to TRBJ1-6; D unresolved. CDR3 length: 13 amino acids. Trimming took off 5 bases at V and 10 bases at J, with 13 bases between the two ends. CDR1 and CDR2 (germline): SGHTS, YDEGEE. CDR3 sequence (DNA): TGTGCCAGCAGTCCCGACCGGGAATCACCCCTCCACTTT. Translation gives CASSPDRESPLHF.

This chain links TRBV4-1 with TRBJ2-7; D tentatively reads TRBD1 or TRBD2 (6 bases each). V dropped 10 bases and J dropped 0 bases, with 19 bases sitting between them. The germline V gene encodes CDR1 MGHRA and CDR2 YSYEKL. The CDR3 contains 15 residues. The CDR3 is CANRDGRWISYEQYF. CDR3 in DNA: TGCGCCAACAGGGATGGGAGGTGGATCTCCTACGAGCAGTACTTC.

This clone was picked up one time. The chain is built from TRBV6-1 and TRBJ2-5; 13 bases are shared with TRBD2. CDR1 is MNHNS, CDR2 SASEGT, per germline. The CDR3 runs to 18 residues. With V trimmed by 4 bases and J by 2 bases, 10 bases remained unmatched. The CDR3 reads CASSVRTSGRGVQETQYF. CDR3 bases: TGTGCCAGCAGTGTCCGGACTAGCGGGAGAGGGGTTCAAGAGACCCAGTACTTC.

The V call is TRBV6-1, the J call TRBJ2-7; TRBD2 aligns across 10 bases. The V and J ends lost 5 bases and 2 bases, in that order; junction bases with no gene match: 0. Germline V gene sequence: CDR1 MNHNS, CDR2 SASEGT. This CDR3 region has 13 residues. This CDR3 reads CASSTSGAYEQYF. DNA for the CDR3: TGTGCCAGCAGTACTAGCGGGGCCTACGAGCAGTACTTC.

The CDR3 loop reads CASSEVLYSYNEQFF. CDR3 in DNA: TGTGCCAGCAGTGAAGTCTTATACTCCTACAATGAGCAGTTCTTC. The genes are TRBV2 and TRBJ2-1; no reliable D call. The V gene's germline CDR1 is SNHLY and CDR2 FYNNEI. The germline V and J ends were trimmed by 1 base and 0 bases, with 7 bases remaining between them. The CDR3 is made up of 15 amino acids.

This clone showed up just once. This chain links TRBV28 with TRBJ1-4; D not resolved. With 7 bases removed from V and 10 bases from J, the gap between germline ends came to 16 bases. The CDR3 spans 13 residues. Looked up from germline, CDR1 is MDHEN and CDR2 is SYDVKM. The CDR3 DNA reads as TGTGCCAGCAAACCCGGAGAACGGGTAAAACTGTTTTTT. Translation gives CASKPGERVKLFF.

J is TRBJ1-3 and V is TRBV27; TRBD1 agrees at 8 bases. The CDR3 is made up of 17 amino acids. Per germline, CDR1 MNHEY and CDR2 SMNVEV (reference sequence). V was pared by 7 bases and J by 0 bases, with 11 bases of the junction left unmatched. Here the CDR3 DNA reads TGTGCCAGCATTGAAAGGTGGGACAGGCGCTCTGGAAACACCATATATTTT. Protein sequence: CASIERWDRRSGNTIYF.

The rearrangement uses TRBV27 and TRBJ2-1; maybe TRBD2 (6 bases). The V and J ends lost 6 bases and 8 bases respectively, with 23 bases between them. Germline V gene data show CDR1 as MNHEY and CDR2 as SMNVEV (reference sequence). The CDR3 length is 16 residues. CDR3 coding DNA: TGTGCCAGCAGCCGGGAGTTAGCGGACAAAAGGGATGAGCAGTTCTTC. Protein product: CASSRELADKRDEQFF.

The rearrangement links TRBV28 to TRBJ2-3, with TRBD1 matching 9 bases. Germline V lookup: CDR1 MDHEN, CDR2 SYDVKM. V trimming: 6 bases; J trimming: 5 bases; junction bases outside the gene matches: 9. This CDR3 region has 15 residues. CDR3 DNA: TGTGCCAGCAGCACACCGGGACAGGGAATAGATACGCAGTATTTT. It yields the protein CASSTPGQGIDTQYF.

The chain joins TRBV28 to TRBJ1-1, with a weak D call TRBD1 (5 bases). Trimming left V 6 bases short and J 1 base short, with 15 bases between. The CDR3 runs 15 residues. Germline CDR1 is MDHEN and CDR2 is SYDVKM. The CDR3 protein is CASSPEGTSNTEAFF. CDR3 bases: TGTGCCAGCAGCCCTGAAGGGACGTCGAACACTGAAGCTTTCTTT.

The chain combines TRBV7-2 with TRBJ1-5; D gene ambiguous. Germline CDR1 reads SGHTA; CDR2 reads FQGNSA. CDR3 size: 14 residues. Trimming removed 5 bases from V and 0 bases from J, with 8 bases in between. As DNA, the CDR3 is TGTGCCAGCAGCCAGCCGTATAGCAATCAGCCCCAGCATTTT. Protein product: CASSQPYSNQPQHF.

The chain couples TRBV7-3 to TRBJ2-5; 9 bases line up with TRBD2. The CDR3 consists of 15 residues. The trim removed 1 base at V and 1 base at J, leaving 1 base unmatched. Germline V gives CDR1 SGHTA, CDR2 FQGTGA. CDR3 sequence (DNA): TGTGCCAGCAGCTTAAGCGGGAGGGTCCAAGAGACCCAGTACTTC. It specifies CASSLSGRVQETQYF.

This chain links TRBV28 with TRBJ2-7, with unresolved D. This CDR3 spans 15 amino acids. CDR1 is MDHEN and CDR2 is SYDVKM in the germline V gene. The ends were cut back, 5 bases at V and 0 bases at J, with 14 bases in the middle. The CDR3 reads CASSPYRVSSYEQYF. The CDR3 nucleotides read TGTGCCAGCAGTCCTTATCGGGTTAGCTCCTACGAGCAGTACTTC.

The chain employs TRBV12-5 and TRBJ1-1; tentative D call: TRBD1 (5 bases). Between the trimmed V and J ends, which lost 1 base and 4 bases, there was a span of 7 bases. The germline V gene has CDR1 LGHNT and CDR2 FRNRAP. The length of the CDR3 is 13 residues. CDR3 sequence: CASGLGGGTEAFF. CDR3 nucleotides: TGTGCTAGTGGTTTGGGCGGGGGCACTGAAGCTTTCTTT.

CDR3 loop: CASSLGTSGTYEQYF. DNA for the CDR3: TGTGCCAGTAGTCTGGGGACTAGCGGGACCTACGAGCAGTACTTC. The chain uses TRBV19 and TRBJ2-5; 13 nucleotides agree with TRBD2. Matching the DNA end better, TRBJ2-7 makes the J call doubtful. This CDR3 spans 15 amino acids. The V gene's germline CDR1 is LNHDA and CDR2 SQIVND (reference sequence).

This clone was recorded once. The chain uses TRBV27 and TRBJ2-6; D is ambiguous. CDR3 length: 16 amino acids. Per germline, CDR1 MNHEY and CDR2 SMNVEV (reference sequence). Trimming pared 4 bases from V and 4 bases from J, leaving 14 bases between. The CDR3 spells CASSSFGADGANVLTF. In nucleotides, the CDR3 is TGTGCCAGCAGTTCGTTCGGAGCTGACGGGGCCAACGTCCTGACTTTC.

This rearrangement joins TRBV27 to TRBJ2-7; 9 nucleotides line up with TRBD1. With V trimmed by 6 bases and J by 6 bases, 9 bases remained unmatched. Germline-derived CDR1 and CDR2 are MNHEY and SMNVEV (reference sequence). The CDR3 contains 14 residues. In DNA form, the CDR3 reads TGTGCCAGCAGCCCGAGTGGGACAGGGCGCGAGCAGTACTTC. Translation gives CASSPSGTGREQYF.

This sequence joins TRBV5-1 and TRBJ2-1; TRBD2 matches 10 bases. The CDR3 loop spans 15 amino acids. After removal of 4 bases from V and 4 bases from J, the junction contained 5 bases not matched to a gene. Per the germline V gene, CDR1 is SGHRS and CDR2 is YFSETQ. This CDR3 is CASSQGTSEYNEQFF. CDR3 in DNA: TGCGCCAGCAGCCAGGGGACTAGCGAGTACAATGAGCAGTTCTTC.

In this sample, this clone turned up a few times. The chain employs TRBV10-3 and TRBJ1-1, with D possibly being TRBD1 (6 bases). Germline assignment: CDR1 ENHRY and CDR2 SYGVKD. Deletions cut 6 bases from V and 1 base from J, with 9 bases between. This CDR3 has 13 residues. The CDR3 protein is CAIRTTGNTEAFF. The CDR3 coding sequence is TGTGCCATCAGGACGACAGGGAACACTGAAGCTTTCTTT.

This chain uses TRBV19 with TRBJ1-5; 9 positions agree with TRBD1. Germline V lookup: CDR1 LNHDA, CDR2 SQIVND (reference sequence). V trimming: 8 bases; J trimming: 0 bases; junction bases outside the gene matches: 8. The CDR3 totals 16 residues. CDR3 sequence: CASHAGQGYSNQPQHF. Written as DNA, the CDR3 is TGTGCCAGTCACGCGGGACAGGGCTATAGCAATCAGCCCCAGCATTTT.

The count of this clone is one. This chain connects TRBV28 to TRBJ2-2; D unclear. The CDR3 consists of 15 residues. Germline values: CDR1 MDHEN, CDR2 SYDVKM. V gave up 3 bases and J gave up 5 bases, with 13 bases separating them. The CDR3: CASSFRGPGTGELFF. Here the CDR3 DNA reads TGTGCCAGCAGTTTTAGAGGTCCCGGGACCGGGGAGCTGTTTTTT.

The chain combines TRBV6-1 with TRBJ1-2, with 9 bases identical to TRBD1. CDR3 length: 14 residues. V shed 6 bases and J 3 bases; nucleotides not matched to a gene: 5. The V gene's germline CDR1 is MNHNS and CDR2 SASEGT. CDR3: CASRAGTGYYGYTF. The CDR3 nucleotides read TGTGCCAGCAGAGCCGGGACAGGGTACTATGGCTACACCTTC.

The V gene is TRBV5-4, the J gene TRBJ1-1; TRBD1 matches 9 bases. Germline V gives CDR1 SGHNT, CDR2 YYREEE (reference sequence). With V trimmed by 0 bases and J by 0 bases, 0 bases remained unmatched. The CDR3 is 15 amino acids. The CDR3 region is CASSLGDRVNTEAFF. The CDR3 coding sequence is TGTGCCAGCAGCTTGGGGGACAGGGTGAACACTGAAGCTTTCTTT.

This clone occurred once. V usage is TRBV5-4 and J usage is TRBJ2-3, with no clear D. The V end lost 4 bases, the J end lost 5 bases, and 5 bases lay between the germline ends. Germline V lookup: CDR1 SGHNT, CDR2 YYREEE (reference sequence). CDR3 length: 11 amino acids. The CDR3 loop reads CASSIEDTQYF. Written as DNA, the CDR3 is TGTGCCAGCAGCATTGAAGATACGCAGTATTTT.

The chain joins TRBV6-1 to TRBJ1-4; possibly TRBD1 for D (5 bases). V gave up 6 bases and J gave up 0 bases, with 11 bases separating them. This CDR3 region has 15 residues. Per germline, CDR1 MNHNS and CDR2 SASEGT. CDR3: CASRAGTTTNEKLFF. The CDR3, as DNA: TGTGCCAGCAGAGCCGGGACCACAACTAATGAAAAACTGTTTTTT.

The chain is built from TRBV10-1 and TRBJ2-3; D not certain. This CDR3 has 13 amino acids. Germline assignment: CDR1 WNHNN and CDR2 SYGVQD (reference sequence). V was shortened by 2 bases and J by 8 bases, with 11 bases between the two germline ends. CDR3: CASSEGMRGTQYF. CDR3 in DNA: TGCGCCAGCAGTGAGGGAATGCGAGGTACGCAGTATTTT.